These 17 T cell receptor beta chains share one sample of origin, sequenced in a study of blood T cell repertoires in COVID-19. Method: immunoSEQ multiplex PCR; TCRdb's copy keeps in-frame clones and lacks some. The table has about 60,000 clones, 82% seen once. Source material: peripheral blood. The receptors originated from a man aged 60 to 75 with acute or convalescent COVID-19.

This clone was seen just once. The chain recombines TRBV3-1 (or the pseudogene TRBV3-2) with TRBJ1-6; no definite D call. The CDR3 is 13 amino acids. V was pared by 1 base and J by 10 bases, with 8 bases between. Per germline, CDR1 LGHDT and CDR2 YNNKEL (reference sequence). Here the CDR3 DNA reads TGTGCCAGCAGCCAAGGTCCGGAGTCACCCCTCCACTTT. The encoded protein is CASSQGPESPLHF.

The CDR3 DNA reads TGTGCCAGCAGCTTGGCCGTCGGGGGAGGGAATTCACCCCTCCACTTT. As protein: CASSLAVGGGNSPLHF. This chain connects TRBV5-6 to TRBJ1-6, with TRBD1 as a possible D gene (5 bases). Germline V gives CDR1 SGHDT, CDR2 YYEEEE. The CDR3 consists of 16 residues. V lost 0 bases and J 7 bases, leaving 14 bases between the germline ends.

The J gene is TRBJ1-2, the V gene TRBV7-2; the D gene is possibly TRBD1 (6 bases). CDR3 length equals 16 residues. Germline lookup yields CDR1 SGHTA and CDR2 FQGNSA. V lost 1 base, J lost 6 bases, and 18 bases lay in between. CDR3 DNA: TGTGCCAGCAGCTTAGTTCTGGGGACAACGCCTGATGGCTACACCTTC. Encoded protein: CASSLVLGTTPDGYTF.

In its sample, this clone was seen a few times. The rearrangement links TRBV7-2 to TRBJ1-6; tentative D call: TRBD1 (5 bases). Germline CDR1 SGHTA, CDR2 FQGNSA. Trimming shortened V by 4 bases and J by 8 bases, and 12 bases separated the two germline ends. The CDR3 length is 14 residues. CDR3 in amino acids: CASSSRWGDSPLHF. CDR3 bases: TGTGCCAGCAGCTCGAGGTGGGGGGATTCACCCCTCCACTTT. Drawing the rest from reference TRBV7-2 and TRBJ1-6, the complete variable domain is GAGVSQSPSNKVTEKGKDVELRCDPISGHTALYWYRQSLGQGLEFLIYFQGNSAPDKSGLPSDRFSAERTGGSVSTLTIQRTQQEDSAVYLCASSSRWGDSPLHFGNGTRLTVT.

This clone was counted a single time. The DNA for the CDR3 is TGTGCCATCAGTGGGGGCCTCGAGGCGGACACCGGGGAGCTGTTTTTT. It specifies CAISGGLEADTGELFF. The chain has TRBV10-3 and TRBJ2-2; a possible D gene is TRBD1 (5 bases). Trimming shortened V by 4 bases and J by 3 bases, and 15 bases separated the two germline ends. This CDR3 has 16 residues. The germline CDR1 and CDR2 sequences are ENHRY and SYGVKD.

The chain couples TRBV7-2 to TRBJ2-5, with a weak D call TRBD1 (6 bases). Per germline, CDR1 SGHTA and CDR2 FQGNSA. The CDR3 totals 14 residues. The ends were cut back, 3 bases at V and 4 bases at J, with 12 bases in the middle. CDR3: CASSFNRVRETQYF. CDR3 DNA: TGTGCCAGCAGCTTCAACAGGGTTCGAGAGACCCAGTACTTC.

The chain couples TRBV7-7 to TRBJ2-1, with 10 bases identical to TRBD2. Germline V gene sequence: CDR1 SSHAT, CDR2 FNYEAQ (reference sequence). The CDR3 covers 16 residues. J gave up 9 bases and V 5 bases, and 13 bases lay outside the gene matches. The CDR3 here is CASSGTGTSEGGEQFF. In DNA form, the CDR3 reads TGTGCCAGCAGCGGAACCGGGACTAGCGAGGGAGGTGAGCAGTTCTTC.

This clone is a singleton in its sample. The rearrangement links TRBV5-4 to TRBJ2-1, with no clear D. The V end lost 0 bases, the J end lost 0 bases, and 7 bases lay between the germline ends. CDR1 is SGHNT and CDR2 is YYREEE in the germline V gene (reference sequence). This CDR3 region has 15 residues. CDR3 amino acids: CASSLARASYNEQFF. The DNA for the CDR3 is TGTGCCAGCAGCTTGGCGAGAGCCTCCTACAATGAGCAGTTCTTC. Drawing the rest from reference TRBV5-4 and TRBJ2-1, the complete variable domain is ETGVTQSPTHLIKTRGQQVTLRCSSQSGHNTVSWYQQALGQGPQFIFQYYREEENGRGNFPPRFSGLQFPNYSSELNVNALELDDSALYLCASSLARASYNEQFFGPGTRLTVL.

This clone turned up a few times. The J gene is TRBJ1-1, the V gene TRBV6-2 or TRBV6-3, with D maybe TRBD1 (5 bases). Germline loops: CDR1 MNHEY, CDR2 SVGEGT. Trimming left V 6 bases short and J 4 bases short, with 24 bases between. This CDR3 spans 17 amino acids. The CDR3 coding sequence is TGTGCCAGCAGCCGCAATACCCCGACAGCCCCGAGCACTGAAGCTTTCTTT. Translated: CASSRNTPTAPSTEAFF.

The CDR3 nucleotides read TGTGCCAGCAGCCAGCAGGGGATCACTGAAGCTTTCTTT. It yields the protein CASSQQGITEAFF. J is TRBJ1-1 and V is TRBV14, with a weak D call TRBD1 (6 bases). The V end lost 3 bases, the J end lost 4 bases, and 9 bases lay between the germline ends. The CDR3 spans 13 residues. Germline loops: CDR1 SGHDN, CDR2 FVKESK.

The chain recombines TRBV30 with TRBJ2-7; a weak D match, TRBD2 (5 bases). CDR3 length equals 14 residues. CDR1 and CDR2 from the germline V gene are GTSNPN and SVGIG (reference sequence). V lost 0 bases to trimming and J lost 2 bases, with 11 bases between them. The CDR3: CAWSVHGLPYEQYF. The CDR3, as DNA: TGTGCCTGGAGTGTACATGGACTTCCCTACGAGCAGTACTTC.

This chain's CDR3 is CASSRGTGGNSPLHF. Here the CDR3 DNA reads TGTGCCAGCAGCCGGGGGACAGGGGGGAATTCACCCCTCCACTTT. The chain carries TRBV5-4 and TRBJ1-6; 11 positions match TRBD1. CDR1 SGHNT and CDR2 YYREEE come from the germline V gene (reference sequence). V shed 4 bases, J shed 7 bases, and the junction held 4 bases outside the gene matches. This CDR3 comprises 15 residues.

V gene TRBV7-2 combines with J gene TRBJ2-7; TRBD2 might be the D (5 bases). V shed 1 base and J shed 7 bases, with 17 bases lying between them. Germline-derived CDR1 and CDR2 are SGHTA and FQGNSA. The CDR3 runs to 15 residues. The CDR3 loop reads CASSLGTVGSGEQYF. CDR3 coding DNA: TGTGCCAGCAGCTTAGGGACGGTGGGGTCGGGGGAGCAGTACTTC. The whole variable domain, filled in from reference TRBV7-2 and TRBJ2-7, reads GAGVSQSPSNKVTEKGKDVELRCDPISGHTALYWYRQSLGQGLEFLIYFQGNSAPDKSGLPSDRFSAERTGGSVSTLTIQRTQQEDSAVYLCASSLGTVGSGEQYFGPGTRLTVT.

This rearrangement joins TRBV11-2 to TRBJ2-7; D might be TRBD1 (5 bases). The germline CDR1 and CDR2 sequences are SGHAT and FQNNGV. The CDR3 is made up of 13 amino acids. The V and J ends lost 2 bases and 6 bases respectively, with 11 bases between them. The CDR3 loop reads CASSLRRQGEQYV. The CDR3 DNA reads TGTGCCAGCAGCTTAAGGCGGCAGGGCGAGCAGTACGTC.

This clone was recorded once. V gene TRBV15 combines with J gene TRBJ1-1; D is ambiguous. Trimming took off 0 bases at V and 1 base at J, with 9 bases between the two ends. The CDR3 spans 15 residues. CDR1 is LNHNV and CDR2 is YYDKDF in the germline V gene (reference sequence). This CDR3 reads CATSRDFDRNTEAFF. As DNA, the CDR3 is TGTGCCACCAGCAGAGATTTCGATAGGAACACTGAAGCTTTCTTT. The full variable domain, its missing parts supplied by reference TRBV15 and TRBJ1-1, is DAMVIQNPRYQVTQFGKPVTLSCSQTLNHNVMYWYQQKSSQAPKLLFHYYDKDFNNEADTPDNFQSRRPNTSFCFLDIRSPGLGDTAMYLCATSRDFDRNTEAFFGQGTRLTVV.

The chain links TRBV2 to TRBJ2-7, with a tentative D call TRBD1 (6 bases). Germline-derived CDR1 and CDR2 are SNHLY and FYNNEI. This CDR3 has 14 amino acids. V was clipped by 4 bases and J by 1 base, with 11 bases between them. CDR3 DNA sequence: TGTGCCAGCAGTGCGGGCAGGGGTTCCTACGAGCAGTACTTC. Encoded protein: CASSAGRGSYEQYF.

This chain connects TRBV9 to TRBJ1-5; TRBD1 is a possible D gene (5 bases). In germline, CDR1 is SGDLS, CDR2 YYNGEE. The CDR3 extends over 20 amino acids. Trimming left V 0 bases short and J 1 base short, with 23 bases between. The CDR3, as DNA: TGTGCCAGCAGCGTAGCTGGGGAGGGCTCAGGGAGATTAAGCAATCAGCCCCAGCATTTT. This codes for CASSVAGEGSGRLSNQPQHF.